This T cell receptor beta chain was identified in a study of human T cells and chemical hapten exposure. On the study more broadly: Sensitization applied 2% DPC to 2 cm by 2 cm of upper inner arm skin.

Time point in this sample: patch test 1, 2 weeks after DPC sensitization. Stated treatment: therapeutic diphenylcyclopropenone sensitization with weekly scalp DPC. Those who donated were patients with alopecia, 18 to 70 years of age, and suitable for DPC. Before extraction, the whole blood was not fractionated, and total RNA was taken from it. The CDR3 extends over 13 amino acids. V shed 2 bases and J shed 1 base, with 5 bases lying between them. CDR1 is MNHEY, CDR2 SMNVEV, per germline (reference sequence). Attachment of unique molecular identifiers to individual cDNA molecules was performed in the library. TCRdb re-derived calls from the RACE reads in MiXCR, one entry per CDR3 protein. The sample has about 74,000 distinct CDR3 sequences, 25% to 40% seen once.

This rearrangement joins TRBV27 to TRBJ1-1; D gene unclear. The TCR comes from a man aged 40-49 years with alopecia areata. Some clones in this sample may be carry-over from other donors' samples. The sequences come from whole blood, collected in connection with sensitization to the hapten diphenylcyclopropenone (DPC). This CDR3 is CASSLVQNTEAFF. The CDR3 DNA reads TGTGCCAGCAGTTTAGTACAGAACACTGAAGCTTTCTTT.